This record covers a single T cell receptor (beta chain). The data were obtained in a study of blood T cell repertoires in COVID-19. The wider study: Sites across the United States, Italy and Spain contributed samples from acute and convalescent COVID-19.

Produced via immunoSEQ multiplex PCR; TCRdb's table is partial and in-frame only. Counted here are about 59,000 clones, roughly 78% occurring once; the ten biggest clones make up about 3%. The CDR3 runs to 13 residues. Germline CDR1 is MNHEY and CDR2 is SMNVEV (reference sequence). Germline trimming cut 5 bases from V and 9 bases from J; bases unmatched to any gene: 10. The sequence was collected from a man aged 55 to 69 with acute or convalescent COVID-19. The sequenced sample was peripheral blood. This chain joins TRBV27 and TRBJ2-7; 7 nucleotides align to TRBD1. The CDR3 nucleotides are TGTGCCAGCAGTACGACAGGGAGAGACCCGCAGTACTTC. Protein product: CASSTTGRDPQYF.